The 13 T cell receptor beta chains reported below all come from one sample, sequenced in a study of CD8 T cells in Susac syndrome. When the RNA was reverse transcribed, random hexamers were used with an input of roughly 0.5 to 1 ug. MiXCR was run by TCRdb on the immunoSEQ multiplex PCR reads, yielding one entry per CDR3 protein. The profile shows about 210,000 distinct CDR3 sequences, 95% of them singletons. The specimen was CD4+ T cells from PBMCs. These receptors were taken from a human donor with multiple sclerosis.

CDR3 protein: CASSQVPSGSEQYF. The CDR3 DNA sequence: TGTGCCAGCAGCCAAGTGCCTAGCGGGAGTGAGCAGTACTTC. The chain joins TRBV4-2 to TRBJ2-7; 10 nucleotides line up with TRBD2. This CDR3 region has 14 residues. Germline loops: CDR1 LGHNA, CDR2 YNFKEQ. J gave up 7 bases and V 1 base, and 4 bases lay outside the gene matches.

The chain employs TRBV15 and TRBJ2-1; 8 nucleotides align to TRBD2. CDR3 length equals 16 residues. The V and J ends lost 1 base and 2 bases, in that order; junction bases with no gene match: 4. Germline V gene sequence: CDR1 LNHNV, CDR2 YYDKDF (reference sequence). For the CDR3, the DNA is TGTGCCACCAGCAGAGCGGGTAGCGGGGCCTACAATGAGCAGTTCTTC. Its translation: CATSRAGSGAYNEQFF.

The chain links TRBV12-3 or TRBV12-4 to TRBJ2-7; D is undetermined. Trimming pared 7 bases from V and 7 bases from J, leaving 11 bases between. CDR3 length equals 11 residues. As DNA, the CDR3 is TGTGCCAGCACCCCGTGTCAGGAGCAGTACTTC. This sequence encodes CASTPCQEQYF.

The V gene is TRBV29-1, the J gene TRBJ1-3; 8 bases are shared with TRBD1. Trimming cost V 5 bases and J 5 bases; bases outside gene matches: 5. Germline V CDR1 and CDR2: SQVTM, ANQGSEA. The length of the CDR3 is 13 residues. The CDR3 DNA sequence: TGCAGCGTTCGGGACAGGCTAAGAAACACCATATATTTT. Protein product: CSVRDRLRNTIYF.

The rearrangement joins TRBV23-1 to TRBJ2-7, with TRBD1 as a possible D gene (5 bases). TRBV23-1 is classed as an ORF, of uncertain function. V was pared by 3 bases and J by 3 bases, with 24 bases between. This CDR3 has 18 residues. The CDR3 DNA sequence: TGCGCCAGCAGTCATGGAAGGGGCAGCTTTCACCCCAACTACGAGCAGTACTTC. Translating gives CASSHGRGSFHPNYEQYF.

This chain uses TRBV10-3 with TRBJ2-1, with a weak D call TRBD2 (5 bases). The CDR3 is made up of 13 amino acids. Trimming stripped 3 bases from V and 10 bases from J, with 13 bases between. Germline V gene data show CDR1 as ENHRY and CDR2 as SYGVKD. The CDR3 DNA reads TGTGCCATCAGTGACAAGACACTAGGAGAGCAGTTCTTC. This gives the protein CAISDKTLGEQFF.

This clonotype was picked up one time. The chain uses TRBV7-2 and TRBJ2-1; a weak D match, TRBD1 (5 bases). V lost 2 bases to trimming and J lost 7 bases, with 15 bases between them. The CDR3 extends over 15 amino acids. Germline assignment: CDR1 SGHTA and CDR2 FQGNSA. Written as DNA, the CDR3 is TGTGCCAGCAGCTTATCGTTGGCGGCAGGGAATGAGCAGTTCTTC. It codes for CASSLSLAAGNEQFF.

The chain joins TRBV4-1 to TRBJ2-5, with 10 bases fitting TRBD1. Unmatched junction bases numbered 15, after V lost 0 bases and J lost 5 bases. From germline, CDR1 is MGHRA and CDR2 YSYEKL. There are 19 residues in the CDR3. Here the CDR3 DNA reads TGCGCCAGCAGCCAAGAAGGGACAGGGGTTTCTCTGGGGCTTGAGACCCAGTACTTC. This translates into CASSQEGTGVSLGLETQYF.

V and J are TRBV18 and TRBJ2-5; D might be TRBD2 (6 bases). The V end lost 5 bases, the J end lost 2 bases, and 18 bases lay between the germline ends. The CDR3 is 16 amino acids. Germline CDR1 is KGHSH and CDR2 is LQKENI. CDR3 coding DNA: TGTGCCAGCTCAAACTACCGGGGGTATGGTCAAGAGACCCAGTACTTC. Translated, it gives CASSNYRGYGQETQYF.

This chain joins TRBV20-1 and TRBJ1-1; perhaps TRBD1 as D (6 bases). CDR1 and CDR2 (germline): DFQATT, SNEGSKA (reference sequence). The V and J ends lost 1 base and 10 bases respectively, with 13 bases between them. The CDR3 spans 12 residues. The CDR3 region has the DNA TGCAGTGCTAGAGGACAGGTAGTACGAGCTTTCTTT. Translated, it gives CSARGQVVRAFF.

This clonotype was seen just once. The chain couples TRBV5-6 to TRBJ2-2, with 12 bases that match TRBD2. Germline-derived CDR1 and CDR2 are SGHDT and YYEEEE. The CDR3 covers 18 residues. Unmatched junction bases numbered 8, after V lost 1 base and J lost 4 bases. CDR3 sequence: CASSLPLLAGGLTGELFF. The CDR3 DNA reads TGTGCCAGCAGCTTGCCCCTTCTAGCGGGAGGGCTCACCGGGGAGCTGTTTTTT. Full variable domain (rest looked up from reference TRBV5-6 and TRBJ2-2): DAGVTQSPTHLIKTRGQQVTLRCSPKSGHDTVSWYQQALGQGPQFIFQYYEEEERQRGNFPDRFSGHQFPNYSSELNVNALLLGDSALYLCASSLPLLAGGLTGELFFGEGSRLTVL.

The V call is TRBV23-1, the J call TRBJ2-1, with D perhaps matching TRBD2 (6 bases). TRBV23-1 is annotated as an ORF whose role is uncertain. The CDR3 contains 10 residues. The CDR3: CVLANNEQFF. The CDR3 DNA is TGCGTACTAGCAAACAATGAGCAGTTCTTC.

The V and J genes are TRBV9 and TRBJ2-1; 7 nucleotides align to TRBD2. With V trimmed by 3 bases and J by 9 bases, 6 bases remained unmatched. The CDR3 has 13 amino acids. Germline assignment: CDR1 SGDLS and CDR2 YYNGEE. The CDR3 here is CASSERTSGEQFF. The CDR3 bases are TGTGCCAGCAGCGAGAGGACTAGTGGTGAGCAGTTCTTC.